This T cell receptor beta chain was profiled in a study of CD8 T cells in ankylosing spondylitis. By quantitative 5'-RACE with molecular barcodes, the TCR beta libraries were made. TCRdb reanalysed the 5' RACE reads using MiXCR and keeps one entry per CDR3 protein. This table holds about 140,000 distinct CDR3 sequences, 30% to 40% found once. Germline V gives CDR1 MDHEN, CDR2 SYDVKM. The CDR3 totals 15 residues. The V gene end was trimmed by 5 bases and the J gene end by 4 bases; junction bases not matched to a gene: 10. Study-wide points: Existing reports had already noted some motif variants in reactive arthritis synovial fluid and blood. A motif in TCR beta, a set of under ten highly homologous variants, appeared characteristic of ankylosing spondylitis blood. As reported, disease-linked clones showed significant enrichment in matched ankylosing spondylitis synovial fluid.

The sample holds a few counts of this clonotype. What it binds is not known. This sequence joins TRBV28 and TRBJ2-7, with TRBD2 identical over 8 bases. The sample taken for sequencing was synovial fluid, either unsorted or a sorted T cell fraction (not recorded which). The clonotype comes from a male donor with ankylosing spondylitis. The CDR3, as DNA: TGTGCCAGCAGTGAGCGGGAGTCACCCAAGTACGAGCAGTACTTC. This gives the protein CASSERESPKYEQYF.